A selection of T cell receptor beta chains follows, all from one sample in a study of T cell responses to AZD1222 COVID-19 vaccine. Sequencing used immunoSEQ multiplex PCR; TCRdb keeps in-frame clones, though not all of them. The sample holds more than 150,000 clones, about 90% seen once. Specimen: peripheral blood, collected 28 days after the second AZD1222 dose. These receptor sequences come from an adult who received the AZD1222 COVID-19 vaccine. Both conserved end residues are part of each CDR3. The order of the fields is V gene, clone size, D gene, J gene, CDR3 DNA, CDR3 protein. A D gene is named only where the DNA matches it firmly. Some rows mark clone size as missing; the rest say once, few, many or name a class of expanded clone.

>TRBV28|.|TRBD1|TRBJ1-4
TGTGCCAGCAGTTTAAGGACAGGCCGCCCGGCTAATGAAAAACTGTTTTTT
CASSLRTGRPANEKLFF
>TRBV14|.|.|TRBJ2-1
TGTGCCAGCAGTCCCTTTATGCTCACCTACAATGAGCAGTTCTTC
CASSPFMLTYNEQFF
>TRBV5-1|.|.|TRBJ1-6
TGCGCCAGCAGCTTGGGAGGGGTTCGGAATTCACCCCTCCACTTT
CASSLGGVRNSPLHF
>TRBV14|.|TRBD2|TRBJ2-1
TGTGCCAGCAGCCAAGGCTGGGCTAGCGGGAGAAATGAGCAGTTCTTC
CASSQGWASGRNEQFF
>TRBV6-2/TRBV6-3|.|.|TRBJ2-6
TGTGCCAGCAGTCGTCAGGGGACGGGGGCCAACGTCCTGACTTTC
CASSRQGTGANVLTF
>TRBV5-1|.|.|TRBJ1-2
TGCGCCAGCAGCTTGTCGGGAGGTAGTAACTATGGCTACACCTTC
CASSLSGGSNYGYTF
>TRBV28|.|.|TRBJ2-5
TGTGCCAGCAGTTTAGGACCTCCCCAAGAGACCCAGTACTTC
CASSLGPPQETQYF
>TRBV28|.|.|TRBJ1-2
TGTGCCAGCAGTTTACGGGACAACTATGGCTACACCTTC
CASSLRDNYGYTF
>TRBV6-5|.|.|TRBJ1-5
TGTGCCAGCAGTTCAAGGGGGGGAAATCAGCCCCAGCATTTT
CASSSRGGNQPQHF
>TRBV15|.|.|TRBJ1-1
TGTGCCACCGGCCCCACGGGGGCTAACACTGAAGCTTTCTTT
CATGPTGANTEAFF
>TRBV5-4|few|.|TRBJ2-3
TGTGCCAGCAGCACATCGCAAGATACGCAGTATTTT
CASSTSQDTQYF
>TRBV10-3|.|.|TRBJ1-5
TGTGCCATCAGCCAACTGGACAGCAATCAGCCCCAGCATTTT
CAISQLDSNQPQHF
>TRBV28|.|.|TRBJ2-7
TGTGCCAGCACACCCTCCGGGCCGGACGAGCAGTACTTC
CASTPSGPDEQYF
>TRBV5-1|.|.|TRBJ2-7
TGCGCCAGCAGCTTGCAGAGCTCCTACGAGCAGTACTTC
CASSLQSSYEQYF
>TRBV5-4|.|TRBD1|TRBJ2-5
TGTGCCAGCAGTCGATGGACAGGACAAGAGACCCAGTACTTC
CASSRWTGQETQYF
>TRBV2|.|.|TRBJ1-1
TGTGCCAGCAGCCGAAAGGGAATAGCGAACACTGAAGCTTTCTTT
CASSRKGIANTEAFF
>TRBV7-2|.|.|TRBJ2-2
TGTGCCAGCACTCCCCGGCGGGAGAACACCGGGGAGCTGTTTTTT
CASTPRRENTGELFF
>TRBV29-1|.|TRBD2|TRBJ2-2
TGCAGCGCCACCGGGACTAGCGGTGAGAGCACCGGGGAGCTGTTTTTT
CSATGTSGESTGELFF
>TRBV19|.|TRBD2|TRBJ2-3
TGTGCCAGTAGTATGGGGCCTAGCGGGATAGATACGCAGTATTTT
CASSMGPSGIDTQYF
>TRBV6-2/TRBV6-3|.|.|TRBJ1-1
TGTGCCAGCAGATACTTTACGCCCGCCATTACTGAAGCTTTCTTT
CASRYFTPAITEAFF
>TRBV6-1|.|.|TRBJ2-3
TGTGCCAGCAGTGACACAAAGACCGATACGCAGTATTTT
CASSDTKTDTQYF
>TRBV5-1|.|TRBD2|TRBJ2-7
TGCGCCAGCAGCTTGGCTGGCGGGAGCCTCTACGAGCAGTACTTC
CASSLAGGSLYEQYF
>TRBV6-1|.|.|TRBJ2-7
TGTGCCAGCAGTGAATCGCGCAGGGTAGGGTGGGGGAGCTCCTACGAGCAGTACTTC
CASSESRRVGWGSSYEQYF
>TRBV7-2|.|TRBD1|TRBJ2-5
TGTGCCAGCAGCATAGACAGGGGGCGGCAGGAGACCCAGTACTTC
CASSIDRGRQETQYF
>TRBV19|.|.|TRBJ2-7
TGTGCCAGTAGCCTGCTCTGGGGGACCGGCGAGCAGTACTTC
CASSLLWGTGEQYF
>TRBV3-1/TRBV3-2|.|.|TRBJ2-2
TGTGCCAGCAGCCAAGAGCTACTAGCCGGGGAGCTGTTTTTT
CASSQELLAGELFF
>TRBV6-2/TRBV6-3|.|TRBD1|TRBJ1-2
TGTGCCAGCAGTTGGGACAGGGAAGACTATGGCTACACCTTC
CASSWDREDYGYTF
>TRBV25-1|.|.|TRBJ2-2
TGTGCCAGCAGTGAATTTACGGGGGAGCTGTTTTTT
CASSEFTGELFF
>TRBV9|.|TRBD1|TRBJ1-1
TGTGCCAGCACCCGGGGACAGATGAACACTGAAGCTTTCTTT
CASTRGQMNTEAFF
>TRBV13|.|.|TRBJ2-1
TGTGCCAGCAGCTTAGTTTCTAGCAATGAGCAGTTCTTC
CASSLVSSNEQFF
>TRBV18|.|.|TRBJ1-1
TGTGCCAGCTCACCTCAGGGTTACGCGAACACTGAAGCTTTCTTT
CASSPQGYANTEAFF
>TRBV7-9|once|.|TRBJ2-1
TGTGCCAGCAGCTTAGCACTAGGTCCTTACAATGAGCAGTTCTTC
CASSLALGPYNEQFF
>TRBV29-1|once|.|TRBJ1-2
TGCAGCGTTGAAGCCAAGAGCCTAGGGGGTGCCTATGGCTACACCTTC
CSVEAKSLGGAYGYTF
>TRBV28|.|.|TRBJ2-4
TGTGCCAGCAGAACGACCGGAGCCAAAAACATTCAGTACTTC
CASRTTGAKNIQYF
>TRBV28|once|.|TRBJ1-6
TGTGCCAGCAGTTTGGAGAGGGGGAATTCACCCCTCCACTTT
CASSLERGNSPLHF
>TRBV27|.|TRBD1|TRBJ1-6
TGTGCCAGCAGGGCCTTGGACAGGGGGAATAATTCACCCCTCCACTTT
CASRALDRGNNSPLHF
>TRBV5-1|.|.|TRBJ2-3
TGCGCCAGCAGCCGAGGCACCCCTAGCACAGATACGCAGTATTTT
CASSRGTPSTDTQYF
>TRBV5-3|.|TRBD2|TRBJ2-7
TGTGCCACGACCTCGGGGAGGACTAGCGTCCGCGAGCAGTACTTC
CATTSGRTSVREQYF
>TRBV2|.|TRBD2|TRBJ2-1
TGTGCCAGCAGGGCCGGGACTAGCGGACAATACAATGAGCAGTTCTTC
CASRAGTSGQYNEQFF
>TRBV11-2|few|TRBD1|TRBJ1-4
TGTGCCAGCAGCTCGGGACAGGGGAATAATGAAAAACTGTTTTTT
CASSSGQGNNEKLFF
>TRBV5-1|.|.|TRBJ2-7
TGCGCCAGCAGCCAGAGGGCGGCAGGGGAACAACGCGAGCAGTACTTC
CASSQRAAGEQREQYF
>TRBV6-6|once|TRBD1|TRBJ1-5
TGTGCCAGCCAGGACAGGGAGGGCTATCAGCCCCAGCATTTT
CASQDREGYQPQHF
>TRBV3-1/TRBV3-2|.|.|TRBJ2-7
TGTGCCAGCCCCCAGGGGCGGAAAGGCTACGAGCAGTACTTC
CASPQGRKGYEQYF
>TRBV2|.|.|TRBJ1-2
TGTGCCAGCAGTGAGATACAGGGTTCTAACTATGGCTACACCTTC
CASSEIQGSNYGYTF
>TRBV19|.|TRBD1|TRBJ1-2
TGTGCCAGTAACGACAGGGTAGACTATGGCTACACCTTC
CASNDRVDYGYTF
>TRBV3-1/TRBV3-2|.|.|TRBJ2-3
TGTGCCAGCTCACAAGGCACAGATACGCAGTATTTT
CASSQGTDTQYF
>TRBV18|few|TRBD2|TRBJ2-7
TGTGCCAGCTCACCAAAGCTAGCGGGAGACCTCGAGCAGTACTTC
CASSPKLAGDLEQYF
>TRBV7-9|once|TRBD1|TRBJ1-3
TGTGCCAGCAGCTTCCTACAGGGGGCCGGTGGAAACACCATATATTTT
CASSFLQGAGGNTIYF
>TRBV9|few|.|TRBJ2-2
TGTGCCAGCAGCGCCGTCGGATACGGCGGGGAGCTGTTTTTT
CASSAVGYGGELFF
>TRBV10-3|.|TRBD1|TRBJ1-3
TGTGCCATCAGTGAGGGGGACAGTACATTGACCTTT
CAISEGDSTLTF
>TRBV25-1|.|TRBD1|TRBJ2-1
TGTGCCAGCCGTGGGACAGGGAGGAACAATGAGCAGTTCTTC
CASRGTGRNNEQFF
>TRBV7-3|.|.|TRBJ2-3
TGTGCCAGCAGCCTCGGGGGCGGGAGAACAGATACGCAGTATTTT
CASSLGGGRTDTQYF
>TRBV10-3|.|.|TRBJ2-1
TGTGCCACCGAAGGGTACAATGAGCAGTTCTTC
CATEGYNEQFF
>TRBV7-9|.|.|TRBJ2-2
TGTGCCAGCAGCTTAGTTCCAGGGCTGACCGGGGAGCTGTTTTTT
CASSLVPGLTGELFF
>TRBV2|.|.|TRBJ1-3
TGTGCCAGCAAAGCACAGGTCTCTGGAAACACCATATATTTT
CASKAQVSGNTIYF